This T cell receptor beta chain was identified in a study of technical replicates of blood from a few donors. Germline CDR1 LNHNV, CDR2 YYDKDF (reference sequence). V gave up 5 bases and J gave up 2 bases, with 17 bases separating them. The CDR3 consists of 16 residues. The table came from immunoSEQ multiplex PCR; TCRdb's copy has only in-frame clones and leaves some out. Counted here are approximately 97,000 clones, 85% to 95% occurring once; the ten biggest clones make up around 0.3%. This chain links TRBV15 with TRBJ2-3; weak D call: TRBD2 (6 bases). This sequence originates from a human donor in good health. The sequenced sample was T cells isolated from PBMCs. CDR3 amino acids: CATSSLPGLSTDTQYF. The DNA of the CDR3 is TGTGCCACCAGCTCCCTGCCGGGACTTTCCACAGATACGCAGTATTTT.